Presented here are 8 T cell receptor beta chains from one specimen sequenced in a study of cytomegalovirus exposure and HLA in healthy donors. It was with 60 Vbeta and 13 Jbeta primers that the PCR ran. TCRdb's copy holds only in-frame clones and misses some; the assay was immunoSEQ multiplex PCR. The table lists 90,000 to 95,000 clones, approximately 80% of them singletons, with 2% to 2.5% in the top ten. The specimen sequenced was PBMCs. All receptors come from a man younger than 30 in good health and CMV-seronegative.

The chain is built from TRBV19 and TRBJ1-3; 11 bases line up with TRBD1. The V gene's germline CDR1 is LNHDA and CDR2 SQIVND (reference sequence). Trimming cost V 5 bases and J 7 bases; bases outside gene matches: 7. The CDR3 spans 15 residues. CDR3 nucleotide sequence: TGTGCCAGTAGTTTCCTCTGGACAGGGGGCAACACCATATATTTT. Translated, it gives CASSFLWTGGNTIYF.

The rearrangement uses TRBV11-3 and TRBJ2-7, with 9 bases lining up with TRBD1. The CDR3 is made up of 15 amino acids. V lost 8 bases to trimming and J lost 0 bases; unmatched junction nucleotides: 8. Germline-derived CDR1 and CDR2 are SGHNT and YENEEA. CDR3 sequence (DNA): TGTGCCAGCTCAGGGGGACAGGGTACCTCCTACGAGCAGTACTTC. The encoded protein is CASSGGQGTSYEQYF.

The rearrangement links TRBV11-2 to TRBJ2-2; TRBD2 matches at 7 bases. J gave up 7 bases and V 7 bases, and 12 bases lay outside the gene matches. Germline CDR1 reads SGHAT; CDR2 reads FQNNGV. CDR3 length equals 15 residues. The CDR3 sequence is CASTHWGGRNGELFF. The DNA for the CDR3 is TGTGCCAGCACTCATTGGGGGGGGAGGAACGGGGAGCTGTTTTTT.

This chain links TRBV10-3 with TRBJ2-7; a possible D gene is TRBD2 (5 bases). Trimming took off 2 bases at V and 0 bases at J, with 20 bases between the two ends. The CDR3 length is 18 residues. CDR1 is ENHRY, CDR2 SYGVKD, per germline. The CDR3 loop is CAISEADGLLSSSYEQYF. CDR3 DNA sequence: TGTGCCATCAGTGAGGCCGACGGACTCCTCTCGAGCTCCTACGAGCAGTACTTC.

This chain links TRBV7-9 with TRBJ1-5; D is unresolved. The CDR3 runs to 16 residues. Germline CDR1 and CDR2: SEHNR and FQNEAQ (reference sequence). Trimming shortened V by 4 bases and J by 3 bases, and 16 bases separated the two germline ends. The CDR3 region has the DNA TGTGCCAGCAGCTATGGGCTCGGGAGACTCAATCAGCCCCAGCATTTT. Amino acid sequence: CASSYGLGRLNQPQHF.

The V and J genes are TRBV20-1 and TRBJ1-4; no clear D gene. The ends were cut back, 5 bases at V and 8 bases at J, with 6 bases in the middle. In germline, CDR1 is DFQATT, CDR2 SNEGSKA (reference sequence). The CDR3 sequence is 10 residues long. The CDR3 sequence: CSAAREKLFF. In DNA, the CDR3 is TGCAGTGCTGCCCGGGAAAAACTGTTTTTT.

The genes are TRBV28 and TRBJ1-4; D remains unclear. The germline V gene encodes CDR1 MDHEN and CDR2 SYDVKM. This CDR3 comprises 13 residues. V lost 2 bases to trimming and J lost 5 bases, with 6 bases between them. In nucleotides, the CDR3 is TGTGCCAGCAGTTTACCCCAAAATGAAAAACTGTTTTTT. This sequence encodes CASSLPQNEKLFF. Together with reference TRBV28 and TRBJ1-4, the CDR3 gives the full variable domain: DVKVTQSSRYLVKRTGEKVFLECVQDMDHENMFWYRQDPGLGLRLIYFSYDVKMKEKGDIPEGYSVSREKKERFSLILESASTNQTSMYLCASSLPQNEKLFFGSGTQLSVL.

The chain employs TRBV9 and TRBJ1-1; D possibly corresponds to TRBD1 (6 bases). V was cut by 3 bases and J by 4 bases, with 10 bases left in between. Germline-derived CDR1 and CDR2 are SGDLS and YYNGEE. The CDR3 has 13 amino acids. The CDR3, as DNA: TGTGCCAGCAGCGCCGTAGGGGGCACTGAAGCTTTCTTT. Translated: CASSAVGGTEAFF. Supplemented by reference TRBV9 and TRBJ1-1, the full variable domain reads DSGVTQTPKHLITATGQRVTLRCSPRSGDLSVYWYQQSLDQGLQFLIQYYNGEERAKGNILERFSAQQFPDLHSELNLSSLELGDSALYFCASSAVGGTEAFFGQGTRLTVV.